This TCR beta chain was identified in a study of T cells after yellow fever vaccination. Whole-study results and caveats: Researchers cautioned that FACS-sorted repertoires could harbor abundant clonotypes contaminating from the bulk population. Most clones from primary vaccination were detected again post-booster (roughly 96% CD4, about 88% CD8). A secondary response was less intense yet reached its peak sooner, at day 5 versus 15.

Per the germline V gene, CDR1 is SGHTA and CDR2 is FQGTGA. V shed 5 bases, J shed 7 bases, and the junction held 4 bases outside the gene matches. CDR3 length: 14 residues. In regard to this clonotype: The target antigen is unknown.

A 5'RACE template-switching step, the method used to make TCR cDNA, added a universal primer site and UMIs. TCRdb itself ran the 5' RACE reads through MiXCR, one entry per CDR3 protein. There are 500,000 to 550,000 distinct CDR3 sequences in the sample; about a fifth occur only once, and roughly 16% lies in the top ten. Sequences were derived from PBMCs, sampled roughly 20 days after the first yellow fever vaccination. The sequence was collected from a man younger than 30 who received the YFV17D yellow fever vaccine. The chain combines TRBV7-3 with TRBJ2-2, with TRBD2 matching over 10 bases. The CDR3 sequence: CASSTRLAGGELFF. The CDR3 DNA reads as TGTGCCAGCAGCACACGACTAGCGGGCGGGGAGCTGTTTTTT.